This TCR beta chain was recovered during a study of T cell repertoires in cytomegalovirus infection. Study-wide context: Through public TCR beta signatures, both CMV infection and matching HLA type were indicated.

The table lists this clonotype with many counts. Antigen unknown. The CDR3 runs to 16 residues. Germline lookup yields CDR1 SGHTA and CDR2 FQGNSA. V was trimmed by 4 bases and J by 10 bases, leaving 20 bases between them. TCRdb reprocessed the reads via MiXCR and lists one record per CDR3 protein. The profile shows around 300,000 distinct CDR3 sequences, roughly 25% of them singletons. The rearrangement links TRBV7-2 to TRBJ1-6; D perhaps matches TRBD1 (5 bases). The receptor was isolated from a human donor in good health (CMV status not recorded). Some clones in this sample may be carry-over from other donors' samples. The source was cultured PBMCs, collected from culture after CMV antigen stimulation. Written as DNA, the CDR3 is TGTGCCAGCAGCTCCCAACACTCAAAGGGGAACTCACCCCTCCACTTT. Its protein is CASSSQHSKGNSPLHF.